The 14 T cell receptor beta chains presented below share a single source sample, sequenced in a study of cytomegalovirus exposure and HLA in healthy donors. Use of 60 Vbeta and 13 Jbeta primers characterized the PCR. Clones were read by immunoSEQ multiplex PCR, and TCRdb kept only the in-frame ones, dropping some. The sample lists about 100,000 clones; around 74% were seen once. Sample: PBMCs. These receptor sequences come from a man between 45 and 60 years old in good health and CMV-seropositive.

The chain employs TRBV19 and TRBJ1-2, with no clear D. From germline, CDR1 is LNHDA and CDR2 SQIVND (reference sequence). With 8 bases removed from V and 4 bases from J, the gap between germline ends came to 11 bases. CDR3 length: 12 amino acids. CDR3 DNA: TGTGCCAGTGGCGCGGGGTCCTATGGCTACACCTTC. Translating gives CASGAGSYGYTF. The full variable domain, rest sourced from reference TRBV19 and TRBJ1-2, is DGGITQSPKYLFRKEGQNVTLSCEQNLNHDAMYWYRQDPGQGLRLIYYSQIVNDFQKGDIAEGYSVSREKKESFPLTVTSAQKNPTAFYLCASGAGSYGYTFGSGTRLTVV.

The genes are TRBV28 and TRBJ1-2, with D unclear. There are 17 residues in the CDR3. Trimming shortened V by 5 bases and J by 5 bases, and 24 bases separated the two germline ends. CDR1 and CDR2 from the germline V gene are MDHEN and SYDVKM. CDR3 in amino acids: CASSPPDGRPGYYGYTF. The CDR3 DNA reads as TGTGCCAGCAGTCCCCCCGACGGACGCCCGGGATATTATGGCTACACCTTC.

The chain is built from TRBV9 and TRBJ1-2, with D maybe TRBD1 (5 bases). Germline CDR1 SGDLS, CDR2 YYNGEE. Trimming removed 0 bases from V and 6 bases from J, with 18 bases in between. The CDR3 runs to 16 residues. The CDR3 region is CASSVATLGLGNGYTF. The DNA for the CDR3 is TGTGCCAGCAGCGTAGCTACGTTGGGACTAGGTAATGGCTACACCTTC.

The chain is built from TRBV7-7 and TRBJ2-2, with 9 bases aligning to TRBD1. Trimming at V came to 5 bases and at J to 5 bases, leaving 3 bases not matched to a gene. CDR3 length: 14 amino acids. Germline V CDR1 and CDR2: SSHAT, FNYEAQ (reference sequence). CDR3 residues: CASSPQGATGELFF. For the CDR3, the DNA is TGTGCCAGCAGCCCACAGGGGGCAACCGGGGAGCTGTTTTTT.

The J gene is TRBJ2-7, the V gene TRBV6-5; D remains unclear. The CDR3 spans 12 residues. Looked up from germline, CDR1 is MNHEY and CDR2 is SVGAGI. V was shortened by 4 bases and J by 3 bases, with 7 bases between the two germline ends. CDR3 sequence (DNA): TGTGCCAGCAGTTCTTCTCTCTACGAGCAGTACTTC. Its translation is CASSSSLYEQYF.

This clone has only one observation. The CDR3 protein is CASSLETRQDYNSPLHF. CDR3 bases: TGCGCCAGCAGCTTGGAAACACGACAGGACTATAATTCACCCCTCCACTTT. The J gene is TRBJ1-6, the V gene TRBV5-1; TRBD1 is a possible D gene (6 bases). V lost 0 bases to trimming and J lost 3 bases, with 13 bases between them. This CDR3 is 17 amino acids long. Germline-derived CDR1 and CDR2 are SGHRS and YFSETQ.

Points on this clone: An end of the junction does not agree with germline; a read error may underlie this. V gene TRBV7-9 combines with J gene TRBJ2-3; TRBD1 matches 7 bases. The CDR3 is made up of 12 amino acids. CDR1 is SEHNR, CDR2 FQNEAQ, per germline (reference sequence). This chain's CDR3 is CSSSLGGDTQYF. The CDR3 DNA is TGTTCCAGCAGCTTAGGGGGCGATACGCAGTATTTT.

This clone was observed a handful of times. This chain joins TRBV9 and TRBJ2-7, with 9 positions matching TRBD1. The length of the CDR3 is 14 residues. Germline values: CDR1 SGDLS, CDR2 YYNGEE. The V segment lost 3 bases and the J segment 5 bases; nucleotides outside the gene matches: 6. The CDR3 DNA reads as TGTGCCAGCAGCGCTTGGACAGGGGATGACGAGCAGTACTTC. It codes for CASSAWTGDDEQYF.

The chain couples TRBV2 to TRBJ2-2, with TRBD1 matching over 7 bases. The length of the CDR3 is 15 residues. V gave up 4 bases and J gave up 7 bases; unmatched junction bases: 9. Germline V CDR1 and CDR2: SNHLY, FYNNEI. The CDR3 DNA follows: TGTGCCAGCAGTGTTCGGGACAGCTCTATCGGGGAGCTGTTTTTT. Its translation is CASSVRDSSIGELFF.

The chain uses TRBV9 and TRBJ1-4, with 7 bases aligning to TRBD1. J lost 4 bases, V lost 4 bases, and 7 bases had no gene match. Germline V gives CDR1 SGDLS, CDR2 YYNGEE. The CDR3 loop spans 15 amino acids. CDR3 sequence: CASSLRQGRNEKLFF. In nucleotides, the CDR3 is TGTGCCAGCAGCTTGAGACAGGGACGTAATGAAAAACTGTTTTTT.

The CDR3 loop reads CASSYSAWTAYGYTF. The CDR3 coding sequence is TGTGCCAGCAGTTACTCGGCCTGGACAGCCTATGGCTACACCTTC. This chain uses TRBV6-5 with TRBJ1-2; TRBD1 is a possible D gene (6 bases). Germline V CDR1 and CDR2: MNHEY, SVGAGI. V was pared by 0 bases and J by 4 bases, with 12 bases between. The CDR3 is made up of 15 amino acids.

The CDR3 DNA follows: TGTGCCTGGGGGGCCAGTGGCCGCGAGCAGTACTTC. Protein product: CAWGASGREQYF. The chain is built from TRBV30 and TRBJ2-7, with D perhaps TRBD1 (5 bases). This CDR3 is built from 12 residues. Trimming took 5 bases from V and 6 from J, leaving 14 bases between them. The germline V gene has CDR1 GTSNPN and CDR2 SVGIG (reference sequence).

The CDR3 spells CSVMRDRATEAFF. The CDR3 DNA sequence: TGCAGCGTCATGCGGGACAGGGCCACTGAAGCTTTCTTT. V gene TRBV29-1 combines with J gene TRBJ1-1; 9 nucleotides align to TRBD1. CDR1 and CDR2 (germline): SQVTM, ANQGSEA. CDR3 length equals 13 residues. V lost 6 bases, J lost 4 bases, and 6 bases stayed unmatched.

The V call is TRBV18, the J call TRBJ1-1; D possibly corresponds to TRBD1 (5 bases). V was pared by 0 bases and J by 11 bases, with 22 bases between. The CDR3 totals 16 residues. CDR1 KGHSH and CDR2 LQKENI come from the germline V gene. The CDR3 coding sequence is TGTGCCAGCTCACCACCGTCGGCGGGACTTGGTTTCGTGGCTTTCTTT. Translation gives CASSPPSAGLGFVAFF.